This passage covers 10 T cell receptor beta chains from one sample sequenced in a study of shared clonotypes between healthy human individuals. Sequencing used immunoSEQ multiplex PCR; TCRdb keeps in-frame clones, though not all of them. The sample lists around 100,000 clones, roughly 70% occurring once. Sequencing was performed on memory CD8+ T cells sorted from blood. As to subset: CD45RO+ cells pooled with CCR7-negative TemRA cells. The receptors were sampled from a woman in her thirties in good health.

The rearrangement joins TRBV29-1 to TRBJ1-1; D remains ambiguous. Trimming shortened V by 4 bases and J by 0 bases, and 9 bases separated the two germline ends. The CDR3 length is 13 residues. Germline lookup yields CDR1 SQVTM and CDR2 ANQGSEA. The CDR3 bases are TGCAGCGTTGTTCGGACGGTGAACACTGAAGCTTTCTTT. It encodes CSVVRTVNTEAFF.

The chain recombines TRBV11-2 with TRBJ1-1; TRBD1 might be the D (5 bases). The germline gives CDR1 SGHAT, CDR2 FQNNGV. Trimming removed 5 bases from V and 10 bases from J, with 20 bases in between. The CDR3 runs 14 residues. The CDR3, as DNA: TGTGCCAGCAGCCCGAGGGAGGGGCGGGGGTTAGCTTTCTTT. Encoded protein: CASSPREGRGLAFF.

The table lists this clone with many counts. The chain uses TRBV6-6 and TRBJ1-3; no clear D. In germline, CDR1 is MNHNY, CDR2 SVGAGI (reference sequence). The CDR3 has 15 residues. The germline V and J ends were trimmed by 0 bases and 2 bases, with 8 bases remaining between them. CDR3 sequence (DNA): TGTGCCAGCAGTTACTCACGACTTCCTGGAAACACCATATATTTT. This codes for CASSYSRLPGNTIYF.

The J gene is TRBJ2-7, the V gene TRBV7-6, with no clear D. Germline assignment: CDR1 SGHVS and CDR2 FNYEAQ. The CDR3 contains 14 residues. V was clipped by 2 bases and J by 0 bases, with 8 bases between them. The CDR3 protein is CASSLLGYSYEQYF. The DNA for the CDR3 is TGTGCCAGCAGCTTATTGGGGTACTCCTACGAGCAGTACTTC.

V gene TRBV6-6 combines with J gene TRBJ1-2, with a possible D match to TRBD1 (5 bases). Germline values: CDR1 MNHNY, CDR2 SVGAGI (reference sequence). The ends were cut back, 4 bases at V and 6 bases at J, with 18 bases in the middle. The CDR3 contains 15 residues. CDR3 DNA: TGTGCCAGCAGTTCCTACTTACAGGAATCTCATGGCTACACCTTC. It is translated as CASSSYLQESHGYTF.

The chain carries TRBV7-1 and TRBJ2-7, with TRBD1 matching 8 bases. TRBV7-1 is assigned to the ORF class and has an uncertain function. CDR3 length: 15 residues. Unmatched junction bases numbered 9, after V lost 5 bases and J lost 3 bases. The CDR3 loop is CASSLGQGRFYEQYF. In nucleotides, the CDR3 is TGTGCCAGCAGCCTAGGACAGGGTCGCTTCTACGAGCAGTACTTC.

The chain recombines TRBV28 with TRBJ2-6; no clear D. Deletions cut 7 bases from V and 2 bases from J, with 12 bases between. The CDR3 is 15 residues long. Germline V lookup: CDR1 MDHEN, CDR2 SYDVKM. CDR3 residues: CASTKRQTGANVLTF. The CDR3 DNA reads TGTGCCAGCACCAAACGCCAAACTGGGGCCAACGTCCTGACTTTC.

This chain uses TRBV21-1 with TRBJ1-1; the table's D call, TRBD1, has no DNA check behind it. TRBV21-1 is assigned pseudogene status. The CDR3 has 12 amino acids. DNA for the CDR3: TGTGCCAGCAGTCGCACCAGTACTGAAGCTTTCTTT. Its translation: CASSRTSTEAFF.

The J gene is TRBJ1-1, the V gene TRBV27; D not certain. The length of the CDR3 is 17 residues. The V and J ends lost 6 bases and 4 bases respectively, with 24 bases between them. Germline loops: CDR1 MNHEY, CDR2 SMNVEV (reference sequence). The CDR3, as DNA: TGTGCCAGCAGGATGGTTGGGCAGCCTCCTTTGGGCACTGAAGCTTTCTTT. Translation gives CASRMVGQPPLGTEAFF.

The V call is TRBV12-1, the J call TRBJ2-3; the D segment call TRBD1 is taken from the table without a DNA check. TRBV12-1 is classified as a pseudogene. CDR3 length: 13 residues. The CDR3 coding sequence is TGTGCCAGCACCCCCAGGGAAGTAGGGGAGCAGTATTTT. Amino acid sequence: CASTPREVGEQYF.